The 10 T cell receptor beta chains below were found in one sample sequenced in a study of beta chain features in type 1 diabetes. Expressed TCRB transcripts were sequenced because the isolated RNA had all been reverse transcribed beforehand. The data were produced by immunoSEQ multiplex PCR, yet TCRdb's version contains in-frame clones alone and is incomplete. The table records over 500,000 clones, 15% of them present only once. Material: naive CD4+ T cells from blood. The receptors stem from a man between 18 and 35 years old in good health.

This clone has more than one count but fewer than ten. This chain uses TRBV11-3 with TRBJ2-7; maybe TRBD2 (5 bases). CDR1 is SGHNT, CDR2 YENEEA, per germline. Trimming shortened V by 5 bases and J by 6 bases, and 14 bases separated the two germline ends. The CDR3 is 13 residues long. In nucleotides, the CDR3 is TGTGCCAGCAGCCTAGGACTGGGGTCCGAGCAGTACTTC. Its translation: CASSLGLGSEQYF. Combining the CDR3 with reference TRBV11-3 and TRBJ2-7 gives the whole variable domain EAGVVQSPRYKIIEKKQPVAFWCNPISGHNTLYWYLQNLGQGPELLIRYENEEAVDDSQLPKDRFSAERLKGVDSTLKIQPAELGDSAVYLCASSLGLGSEQYFGPGTRLTVT.

The chain recombines TRBV7-3 with TRBJ2-6, with 11 positions matching TRBD1. In germline, CDR1 is SGHTA, CDR2 FQGTGA. The CDR3 totals 20 residues. V shed 3 bases and J 0 bases; nucleotides not matched to a gene: 10. CDR3 in DNA: TGTGCCAGCAGCTTCCCCGGGGACAGGGGGTCTCTCTCTGGGGCCAACGTCCTGACTTTC. It yields the protein CASSFPGDRGSLSGANVLTF. The full variable domain, completed using reference TRBV7-3 and TRBJ2-6, is GAGVSQTPSNKVTEKGKYVELRCDPISGHTALYWYRQSLGQGPEFLIYFQGTGAADDSGLPNDRFFAVRPEGSVSTLKIQRTERGDSAVYLCASSFPGDRGSLSGANVLTFGAGSRLTVL.

This clone occurred a few times. The chain has TRBV5-4 and TRBJ2-2; TRBD1 matches at 8 bases. The CDR3 loop spans 16 amino acids. The V gene end was trimmed by 0 bases and the J gene end by 6 bases; junction bases not matched to a gene: 7. Per the germline V gene, CDR1 is SGHNT and CDR2 is YYREEE (reference sequence). The CDR3 here is CASSLAAGGASGELFF. CDR3 nucleotides: TGTGCCAGCAGCTTGGCCGCAGGGGGCGCGTCCGGGGAGCTGTTTTTT.

Regarding this clone: This specimen includes other DNA sequences encoding the same CDR3. The gene calls are TRBV7-2 and TRBJ2-7, with 8 bases aligning to TRBD2. The V segment lost 3 bases and the J segment 2 bases; nucleotides outside the gene matches: 6. Germline lookup yields CDR1 SGHTA and CDR2 FQGNSA. The CDR3 loop spans 15 amino acids. This CDR3 is CASSLTSGGTYEQYF. As DNA, the CDR3 is TGTGCCAGCAGCTTGACGAGCGGGGGCACCTACGAGCAGTACTTC.

This chain links TRBV9 with TRBJ2-7, with a possible D match to TRBD1 (6 bases). The germline gives CDR1 SGDLS, CDR2 YYNGEE. The CDR3 is made up of 15 amino acids. Trimming shortened V by 0 bases and J by 2 bases, and 12 bases separated the two germline ends. The CDR3 nucleotides read TGTGCCAGCAGCGTAGTGGGGGACACCGCCTACGAGCAGTACTTC. Protein: CASSVVGDTAYEQYF.

This chain connects TRBV6-1 to TRBJ2-7; TRBD2 matches 8 bases. With V trimmed by 6 bases and J by 0 bases, 4 bases remained unmatched. The CDR3 is 14 amino acids. Germline values: CDR1 MNHNS, CDR2 SASEGT. The CDR3 here is CASSGGGFSYEQYF. The CDR3, as DNA: TGTGCCAGCAGCGGCGGGGGGTTCTCCTACGAGCAGTACTTC.

The V call is TRBV7-2, the J call TRBJ1-3; unclear D gene. Germline CDR1 reads SGHTA; CDR2 reads FQGNSA. CDR3 length: 13 residues. The V and J ends lost 5 bases and 0 bases respectively, with 5 bases between them. CDR3 residues: CASSLRSGNTIYF. CDR3 coding DNA: TGTGCCAGCAGCCTCCGCTCTGGAAACACCATATATTTT.

This clone showed up just a few times. The V gene is TRBV6-1, the J gene TRBJ2-7; a weak D match, TRBD2 (6 bases). The CDR3 has 12 amino acids. Germline V gene sequence: CDR1 MNHNS, CDR2 SASEGT. With 8 bases removed from V and 5 bases from J, the gap between germline ends came to 13 bases. As DNA, the CDR3 is TGTGCCAGCCGGAGGGCTTTAAACGAGCAGTACTTC. It encodes CASRRALNEQYF.

This chain joins TRBV7-2 and TRBJ2-3; 10 nucleotides align to TRBD2. The V gene end was trimmed by 7 bases and the J gene end by 3 bases; junction bases not matched to a gene: 4. This CDR3 comprises 14 residues. CDR1 and CDR2 from the germline V gene are SGHTA and FQGNSA. CDR3 DNA sequence: TGTGCCAGCATCCTAGCGGGGGTTACAGATACGCAGTATTTT. Residues: CASILAGVTDTQYF. Drawing the rest from reference TRBV7-2 and TRBJ2-3, the complete variable domain is GAGVSQSPSNKVTEKGKDVELRCDPISGHTALYWYRQSLGQGLEFLIYFQGNSAPDKSGLPSDRFSAERTGGSVSTLTIQRTQQEDSAVYLCASILAGVTDTQYFGPGTRLTVL.

The chain recombines TRBV5-6 with TRBJ1-2; no clear D. This CDR3 is 17 amino acids long. Germline V gene sequence: CDR1 SGHDT, CDR2 YYEEEE. Deletions cut 1 base from V and 4 bases from J, with 20 bases between. This chain's CDR3 is CASSLRRTDYASYGYTF. In DNA form, the CDR3 reads TGTGCCAGCAGCTTGCGACGGACGGATTATGCCTCCTATGGCTACACCTTC.